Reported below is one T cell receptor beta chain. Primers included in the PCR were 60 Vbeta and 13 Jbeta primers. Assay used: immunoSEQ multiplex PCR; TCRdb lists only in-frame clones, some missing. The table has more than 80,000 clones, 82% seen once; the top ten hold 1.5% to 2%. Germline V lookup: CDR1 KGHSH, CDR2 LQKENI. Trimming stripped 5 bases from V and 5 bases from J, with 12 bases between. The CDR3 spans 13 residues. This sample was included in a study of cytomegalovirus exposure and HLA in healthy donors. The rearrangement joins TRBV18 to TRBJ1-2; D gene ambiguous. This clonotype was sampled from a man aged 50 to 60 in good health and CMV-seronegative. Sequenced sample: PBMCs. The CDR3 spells CASSSSGGYGYTF. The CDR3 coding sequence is TGTGCCAGCTCAAGCAGCGGTGGGTATGGCTACACCTTC.